This T cell receptor (beta chain) was captured by sequencing in a study of T-cell memory formation after mild COVID-19. This clonotype was observed at least ten times. Its antigen is unidentified. TCRdb passed the 5' RACE reads through MiXCR, listing each CDR3 protein once. This sample has 250,000 to 350,000 distinct CDR3 sequences, with approximately 15% found just once. Overall study results and limits: Contracting clones from day 15 to 85 showed balanced CD4/CD8; later expanders favored CD4+. Among CD4+ contracting clones, most were CM and EM, and CD8+ ones EMRA. In pre-infection memory, a portion of responding clones appeared, which suggested that cross-reactive memory joined.

This TCR derives from a man younger than 35 who had mild COVID-19 (a few samples of this study predate the infection). Cell type and time point are not known. Input material: PBMCs or a T cell subset sorted from them (not recorded which).

The DNA for the CDR3 is TGCGCCAGTCACGACAGCCGAGCCGGGGAGCTGTTTTTT. Amino acid sequence: CASHDSRAGELFF. The chain is built from TRBV5-1 and TRBJ2-2, with D perhaps TRBD1 (5 bases). V shed 8 bases and J shed 6 bases, with 14 bases lying between them. The CDR3 has 13 residues. In germline, CDR1 is SGHRS, CDR2 YFSETQ.